The 5 T cell receptor beta chains in this list originate from one sample, sequenced in a study of shared clonotypes between healthy human individuals. The method was immunoSEQ multiplex PCR; TCRdb's version includes in-frame clones alone and lacks a portion of them. The sample records about 1.1 million clones, more than 75% being singletons. Sequencing was carried out using memory CD4+ T cells from PBMCs. Subset described: CD45RA-negative fraction. Receptor source: a young man in good health. Some clones in this sample may be carry-over from other donors' samples.

A word on this clone: Other DNA sequences of this sample code for an identical CDR3. The chain recombines TRBV7-9 with TRBJ2-7, with a tentative D call TRBD1 (6 bases). The V and J ends lost 4 bases and 4 bases respectively, with 8 bases between them. The CDR3 contains 12 residues. CDR1 and CDR2 (germline): SEHNR, FQNEAQ (reference sequence). CDR3 DNA sequence: TGTGCCAGCAGCTCCGGACAGTACGAGCAGTACTTC. As protein: CASSSGQYEQYF.

The chain links TRBV7-2 to TRBJ2-2, with D unclear. The V gene's germline CDR1 is SGHTA and CDR2 FQGNSA. The CDR3 length is 11 residues. The V and J ends lost 1 base and 13 bases respectively, with 7 bases between them. CDR3 in DNA: TGTGCCAGCAGCTTAGGTGCTGTGCTGTTTTTT. Residues: CASSLGAVLFF.

The chain joins TRBV2 to TRBJ1-4; TRBD1 aligns across 9 bases. CDR1 and CDR2 from the germline V gene are SNHLY and FYNNEI. The CDR3 is made up of 13 amino acids. V was pared by 8 bases and J by 7 bases, with 5 bases of the junction left unmatched. CDR3 in DNA: TGTGCCAGCCTTAGACAGGGGGGTGAAAAACTGTTTTTT. Its protein product is CASLRQGGEKLFF.

This clone was recorded a few times. The chain carries TRBV29-1 and TRBJ2-7; no clear D gene. Germline-derived CDR1 and CDR2 are SQVTM and ANQGSEA. The germline V and J ends were trimmed by 6 bases and 2 bases, with 8 bases remaining between them. This CDR3 comprises 11 residues. The CDR3 reads CSVSSAYEQYF. CDR3 DNA sequence: TGCAGCGTCTCTTCCGCCTACGAGCAGTACTTC.

The chain employs TRBV10-2 and TRBJ2-7; the match to TRBD1 covers 9 bases. Germline-derived CDR1 and CDR2 are WSHSY and SAAADI. V dropped 4 bases and J dropped 6; count of bases not matched to a gene: 7. The CDR3 has 14 residues. The CDR3 DNA reads as TGCGCCAGCAGTGTGACAGGGGGGGGAGTCGAGCAGTACTTC. Translation: CASSVTGGGVEQYF.